This T cell receptor beta chain emerged from a study of cytomegalovirus exposure and HLA in healthy donors. Study in general: Tens of millions of unique TCR sequences came from HLA-typed donors in an early release.

This clone came up once. The antigen is undetermined. Primers: 60 Vbeta forward and 13 Jbeta reverse. TCRdb's copy holds only in-frame clones and misses some; the assay was immunoSEQ multiplex PCR. The sample records some 120,000 clones, roughly four fifths being singletons. Per the germline V gene, CDR1 is SGHVS and CDR2 is FQNEAQ. J gave up 7 bases and V 4 bases, and 13 bases lay outside the gene matches. The CDR3 contains 17 residues. Findings and limits, study-wide: Analysis was carried out at a later point, and it linked a missense DCLRE1C variant to TCR beta V- and J-gene trimming.

V gene TRBV7-8 combines with J gene TRBJ2-1; TRBD2 agrees at 10 bases. The TCR originated in a woman between 45 and 65 years old in good health and CMV-seropositive. Specimen: PBMCs. The CDR3 loop is CASSSLLITSGANEQFF. Here the CDR3 DNA reads TGTGCCAGCAGCTCCCTCCTCATTACTAGCGGGGCTAATGAGCAGTTCTTC.